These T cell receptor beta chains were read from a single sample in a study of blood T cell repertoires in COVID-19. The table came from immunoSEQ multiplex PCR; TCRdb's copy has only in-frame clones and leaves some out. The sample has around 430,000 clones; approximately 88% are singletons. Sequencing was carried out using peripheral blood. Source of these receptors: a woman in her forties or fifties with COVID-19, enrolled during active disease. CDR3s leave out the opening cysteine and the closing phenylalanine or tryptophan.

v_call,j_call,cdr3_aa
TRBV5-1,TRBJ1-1,ASSLAGRAINTEAF
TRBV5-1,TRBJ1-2,ASSGGPGYGYT
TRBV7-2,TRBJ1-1,ASSSWGVGTEAF
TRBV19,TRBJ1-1,ASSIGQNTEAF
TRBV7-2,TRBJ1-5,ASSSRGQPQH
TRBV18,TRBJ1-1,ASSPGAMNTEAF
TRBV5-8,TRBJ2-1,ASSLGDTSYNEQF
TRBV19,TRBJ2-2,ASRGLGTGELF
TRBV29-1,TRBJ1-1,SGQGARDTEAF
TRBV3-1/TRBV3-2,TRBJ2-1,ASSQGPGQGGEQF
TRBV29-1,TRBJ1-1,SAGTGGGGEAF